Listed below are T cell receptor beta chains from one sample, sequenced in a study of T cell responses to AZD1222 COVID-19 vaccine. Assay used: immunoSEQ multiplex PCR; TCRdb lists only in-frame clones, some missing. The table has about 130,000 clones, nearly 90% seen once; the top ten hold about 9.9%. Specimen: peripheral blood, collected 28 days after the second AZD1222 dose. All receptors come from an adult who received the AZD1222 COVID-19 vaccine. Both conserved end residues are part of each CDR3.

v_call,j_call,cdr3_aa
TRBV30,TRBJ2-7,CAWRGIGTSSYEQYF
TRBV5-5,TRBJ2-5,CASSFGDGGKTQYF
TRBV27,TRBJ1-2,CASMRQGGYGYTF
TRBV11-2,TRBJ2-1,CASSLEAGYNEQFF
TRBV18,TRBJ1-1,CASSRGGVLYTEAFF
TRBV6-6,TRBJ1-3,CASSYSVENTIYF
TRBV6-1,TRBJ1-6,CASSEAKQAYNSPLHF
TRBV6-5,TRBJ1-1,CASSWTMVNTEAFF
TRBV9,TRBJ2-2,CASRGPGQGLSGELFF
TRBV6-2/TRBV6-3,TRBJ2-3,CASSYPLWADTQYF
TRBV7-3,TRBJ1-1,CASSSGGMNTEAFF
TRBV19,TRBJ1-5,CATNDRTSGNQPQHF
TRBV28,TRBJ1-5,CASSLSGAGNQPQHF
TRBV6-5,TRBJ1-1,CASRTAMNTEAFF
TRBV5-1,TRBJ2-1,CASSSSGSPRVTQFF
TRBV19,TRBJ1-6,CASASGGSPLHF
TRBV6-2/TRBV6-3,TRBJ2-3,CASSLDGGAGTDTQYF
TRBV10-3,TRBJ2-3,CAISGTSGRTLDTQYF
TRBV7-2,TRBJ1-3,CASSLIGAVGNTIYF
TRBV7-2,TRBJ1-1,CASSYQRGEAFF
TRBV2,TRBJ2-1,CASSELAGGHEQFF
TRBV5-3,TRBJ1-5,CARSRGQGGRHQPQHF
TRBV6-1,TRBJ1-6,CASSGGTGGSSYNSPLHF
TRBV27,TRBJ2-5,CASSETNGGRETQYF
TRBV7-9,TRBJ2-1,CASSFGQNNEQFF
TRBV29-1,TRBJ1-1,CSVEGQANTEAFF
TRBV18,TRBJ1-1,CASSPLRQGNTEAFF
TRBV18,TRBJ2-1,CASSPALAGAGYNEQFF
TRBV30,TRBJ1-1,CAWSVQGNTEAFF
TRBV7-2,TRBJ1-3,CASSSYGAGNTIYF
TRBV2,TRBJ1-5,CASSDEAGTNQPQHF
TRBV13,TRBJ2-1,CASSLNYNEQFF
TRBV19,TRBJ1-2,CASSYRGDRNYGYTF
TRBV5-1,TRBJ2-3,CASSLDRAADTQYF
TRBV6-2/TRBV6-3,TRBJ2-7,CASSYGQGGSYEQYF
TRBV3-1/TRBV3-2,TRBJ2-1,CASSHPWGTTGNEQFF
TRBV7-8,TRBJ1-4,CASSLAHLQGGNEKLFF
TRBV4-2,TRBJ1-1,CASSQEGVTNTEAFF
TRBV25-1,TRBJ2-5,CASSESMRGAGKETQYF
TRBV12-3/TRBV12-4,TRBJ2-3,CASGGSTDTQYF
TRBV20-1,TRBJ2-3,CSAFRTDTQYF
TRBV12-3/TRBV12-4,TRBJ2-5,CASSLGAQETQYF
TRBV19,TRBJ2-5,CASSPSGTGEETQYF
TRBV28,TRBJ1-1,CASSSIDRLNTEAFF
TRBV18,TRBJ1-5,CASSAGGGGQPQHF
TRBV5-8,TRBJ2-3,CASSLANRDSTDTQYF
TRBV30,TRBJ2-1,CAWSALTGGNEQFF
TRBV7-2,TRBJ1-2,CASSQQSGGGTGGYTF
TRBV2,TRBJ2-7,CASHRDSNYEQYF
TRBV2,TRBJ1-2,CASSEGDSVYGYTF
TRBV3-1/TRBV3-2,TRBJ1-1,CASSPRDRGEVAEAFF
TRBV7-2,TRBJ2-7,CASSFTQGSYEQYF
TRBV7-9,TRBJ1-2,CASSLTERRGRGYTF
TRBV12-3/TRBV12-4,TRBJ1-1,CASRATGNTEAFF
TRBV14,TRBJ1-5,CASSQDLGQPQHF
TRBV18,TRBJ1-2,CASSPGRDGYGYTF